The clone carrying this T cell receptor (beta chain) was detected only a few times. Its antigen is unidentified. Researchers ran the PCR with 60 Vbeta and 13 Jbeta primers. Repertoires were generated with immunoSEQ multiplex PCR, while TCRdb's copy carries only in-frame clones and drops some. The sample has about 150,000 clones, about 83% seen once. Likely unrecorded immune exposures existed in these nominally healthy donors. The data were obtained in a study of cytomegalovirus exposure and HLA in healthy donors. Study-level findings and limits: Evidence from a later analysis indicated that most CMV-associated TCR beta chains looked HLA-restricted. According to the study, around 160 TCR beta chains were cytomegalovirus-associated. Later on, a genetic analysis was performed. It linked a missense variant in DCLRE1C with V- and J-gene trimming of TCR beta.

The CDR3 length is 15 residues. Trimming cost V 6 bases and J 1 base; bases outside gene matches: 6. The germline CDR1 and CDR2 sequences are SEHNR and FQNEAQ (reference sequence). The J gene is TRBJ2-7, the V gene TRBV7-9; 10 nucleotides line up with TRBD1. What was sequenced was PBMCs. The clonotype comes from a woman between 40 and 55 years old in good health and CMV-seronegative. The CDR3 sequence: CASSRRGQGSYEQYF. The CDR3 nucleotides are TGTGCCAGCAGTCGGCGGGGACAGGGGTCCTACGAGCAGTACTTC.